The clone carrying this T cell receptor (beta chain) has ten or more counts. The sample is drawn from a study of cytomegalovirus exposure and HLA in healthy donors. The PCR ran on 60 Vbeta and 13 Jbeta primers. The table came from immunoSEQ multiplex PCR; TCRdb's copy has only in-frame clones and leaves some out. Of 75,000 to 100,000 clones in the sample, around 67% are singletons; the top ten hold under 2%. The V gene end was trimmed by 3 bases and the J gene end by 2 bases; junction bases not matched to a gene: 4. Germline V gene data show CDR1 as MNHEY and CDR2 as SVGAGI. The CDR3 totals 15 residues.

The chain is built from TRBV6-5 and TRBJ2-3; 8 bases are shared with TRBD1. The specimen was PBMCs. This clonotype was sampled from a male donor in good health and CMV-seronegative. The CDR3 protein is CASSYGQGNTDTQYF. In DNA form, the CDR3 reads TGTGCCAGCAGTTATGGACAGGGAAACACAGATACGCAGTATTTT.